This T cell receptor (beta chain) originates from a study of CD8 T cells in Susac syndrome. The CDR3 consists of 16 residues. Germline V CDR1 and CDR2: MDHEN, SYDVKM. The V gene lost 5 bases and the J gene lost 0 bases, with 17 bases spanning the gap. Reverse transcription of roughly 0.45 to 1 ug RNA used random hexamers. TCRdb re-called the immunoSEQ multiplex PCR reads with MiXCR, one entry per CDR3 protein. The sample lists 150,000 or so distinct CDR3 sequences; 95% to 97% were seen once. The rearrangement links TRBV28 to TRBJ2-7, with D uncertain. The TCR was taken from a human donor with Susac syndrome. The sample comprised CD4+ T cells from PBMCs. The CDR3 DNA reads TGTGCCAGCAGTCCCACCCGGGTATTGAGCTCCTACGAGCAGTACTTC. Residues: CASSPTRVLSSYEQYF.